This T cell receptor beta chain was sequenced for a study of fetal regulatory T cell absence and autoimmunity. About the research overall: The IPEX patients lacked clinical diabetes but had exocrine pancreas autoimmunity.

Points from the study as a whole: Cord blood and pancreas showed broadly similar TRB gene family usage.

With regard to this clone: The antigen is not known.

The assay was run at survey level. Clones were sequenced by immunoSEQ multiplex PCR, and TCRdb holds only the in-frame ones, with some missing. This repertoire shows tens of thousands of clones, approximately 80% found once; its top ten account for 0.41%. The CDR3 is made up of 14 amino acids. Germline loops: CDR1 MNHEY, CDR2 SMNVEV (reference sequence). J gave up 11 bases and V 4 bases, and 12 bases lay outside the gene matches. The origin of this receptor is a newborn boy with IPEX syndrome. V usage is TRBV27 and J usage is TRBJ2-3; 7 positions match TRBD1. Sequenced: cord blood. The DNA for the CDR3 is TGTGCCAGCAGTTCTAGCCCGACAGGGTGGGGGCAGTATTTT. Translating gives CASSSSPTGWGQYF.